One and the same sample provided the 21 T cell receptor beta chains below, sequenced in a study of CXCR3-negative and CXCR3-positive naive CD8 T cells. Carrying UMI labels, the TRB cDNA libraries were prepared through 5' RACE. TCRdb processed the 5' RACE reads again and assigns one entry to each CDR3 protein, with no DNA. The sample table sets out over 100,000 distinct CDR3 sequences. The sequenced material came from naive CXCR3- CD8+ T cells from blood. Subset meaning: CD45RO-CCR7+CD27+CD95- naive CD8+ T cells lacking CXCR3 (TNR3-). These receptor sequences come from a human donor in good health. Some clones in this sample may be carry-over from other donors' samples.

The gene calls are TRBV19 and TRBJ2-3; TCRdb names TRBD1, which stays unverified in the absence of DNA. The germline V gene encodes CDR1 LNHDA and CDR2 SQIVND (reference sequence). This CDR3 contains 15 residues. This CDR3 reads CASNPTGGFTDTQYF.

The chain has TRBV20-1 and TRBJ2-1; the TRBD2 assignment by TCRdb is unverifiable without DNA. This CDR3 has 15 amino acids. From germline, CDR1 is DFQATT and CDR2 SNEGSKA (reference sequence). CDR3 protein: CSAGTSADLYNEQFF.

This chain connects TRBV14 to TRBJ1-1; checking the TCRdb D call of TRBD1 is not possible without DNA. The CDR3 has 15 amino acids. Per germline, CDR1 SGHDN and CDR2 FVKESK. The CDR3 loop is CASSQNRDRDGEAFF.

The V call is TRBV29-1, the J call TRBJ2-2; TCRdb outputs TRBD2, but without DNA this stays unchecked. Germline-derived CDR1 and CDR2 are SQVTM and ANQGSEA. The CDR3 runs to 15 residues. CDR3 loop: CSADLGVTNTGELFF.

V usage is TRBV5-6 and J usage is TRBJ1-5. Germline V gene sequence: CDR1 SGHDT, CDR2 YYEEEE. The CDR3 length is 15 residues. CDR3 sequence reads: CASSLVGGDNQPQHF.

The CDR3 reads CASSPSAQSGANVLTF. The chain employs TRBV18 and TRBJ2-6; the D gene TCRdb calls, TRBD1, cannot be checked with no DNA. CDR1 and CDR2 from the germline V gene are KGHSH and LQKENI. The CDR3 runs 16 residues.

This chain joins TRBV7-9 and TRBJ1-3; the TRBD1 assignment by TCRdb is unverifiable without DNA. The CDR3 length is 16 residues. Germline V gene sequence: CDR1 SEHNR, CDR2 FQNEAQ (reference sequence). This CDR3 is CASSPGDIVSGNTIYF.

The V and J genes are TRBV29-1 and TRBJ2-1. CDR1 is SQVTM, CDR2 ANQGSEA, per germline. The CDR3 sequence is 11 residues long. The CDR3 protein is CSAKLYNEQFF.

The chain recombines TRBV7-8 with TRBJ2-5; TCRdb's D call of TRBD2 is untestable without DNA. The CDR3 length is 17 residues. Germline values: CDR1 SGHVS, CDR2 FQNEAQ. CDR3 loop: CASSPNLAGGFQQTQYF.

The chain recombines TRBV7-9 with TRBJ2-7; TCRdb proposes TRBD1, but this gene call is untestable without DNA. The CDR3 is made up of 15 amino acids. Per the germline V gene, CDR1 is SEHNR and CDR2 is FQNEAQ (reference sequence). CDR3 residues: CASSGQGASSYEQYF. The complete variable domain, with remaining parts taken from reference TRBV7-9 and TRBJ2-7, reads DTGVSQNPRHKITKRGQNVTFRCDPISEHNRLYWYRQTLGQGPEFLTYFQNEAQLEKSRLLSDRFSAERPKGSFSTLEIQRTEQGDSAMYLCASSGQGASSYEQYFGPGTRLTVT.

CDR3 residues: CSVEETSGFSTDTQYF. This rearrangement joins TRBV29-1 to TRBJ2-3; TCRdb reports TRBD2, a call that lacks DNA to check it against. CDR3 size: 16 residues. Germline loops: CDR1 SQVTM, CDR2 ANQGSEA.

V usage is TRBV20-1 and J usage is TRBJ2-7; the TRBD2 assignment by TCRdb is unverifiable without DNA. The CDR3 has 12 residues. Germline CDR1 is DFQATT and CDR2 is SNEGSKA (reference sequence). CDR3 in amino acids: CSASIGGSEQYF.

V and J are TRBV7-2 and TRBJ1-1; TCRdb returns TRBD1, unconfirmable since there is no DNA. The CDR3 extends over 15 amino acids. Germline V gene data show CDR1 as SGHTA and CDR2 as FQGNSA. The CDR3 loop is CASSLDVGGFTEAFF.

The chain is built from TRBV7-9 and TRBJ2-1; TCRdb's D gene call, TRBD2, goes unchecked for lack of DNA. From germline, CDR1 is SEHNR and CDR2 FQNEAQ (reference sequence). This CDR3 is built from 17 residues. Here the CDR3 reads CASNTGLAGDSYNEQFF.

This rearrangement joins TRBV11-2 to TRBJ2-1; with no DNA, the TCRdb D assignment of TRBD1 cannot be verified. This CDR3 has 13 amino acids. Germline CDR1 and CDR2: SGHAT and FQNNGV. This CDR3 is CASSPPGQGEQFF.

V is TRBV5-1 and J is TRBJ2-1; TCRdb's assignment of TRBD2 cannot be checked, as there is no DNA. The CDR3 has 16 amino acids. Germline V gene data show CDR1 as SGHRS and CDR2 as YFSETQ. CDR3 sequence reads: CASSLIPASDYNEQFF.

The rearrangement joins TRBV15 to TRBJ2-3. Looked up from germline, CDR1 is LNHNV and CDR2 is YYDKDF (reference sequence). The CDR3 contains 15 residues. CDR3 protein: CATSRVDHVVDTQYF.

The chain couples TRBV9 to TRBJ2-7; TCRdb gives TRBD1 as the D gene, but with no DNA this cannot be confirmed. Germline assignment: CDR1 SGDLS and CDR2 YYNGEE. CDR3 length equals 15 residues. The CDR3: CASSEGTGGAYEQYF.

The rearrangement joins TRBV14 to TRBJ1-2. Looked up from germline, CDR1 is SGHDN and CDR2 is FVKESK. This CDR3 is built from 14 residues. CDR3 sequence: CASSQDEGYYGYTF. The full variable domain, completed using reference TRBV14 and TRBJ1-2, is EAGVTQFPSHSVIEKGQTVTLRCDPISGHDNLYWYRRVMGKEIKFLLHFVKESKQDESGMPNNRFLAERTGGTYSTLKVQPAELEDSGVYFCASSQDEGYYGYTFGSGTRLTVV.

This CDR3 reads CSATGNLFPGELFF. The chain couples TRBV29-1 to TRBJ2-2; TCRdb's D call, TRBD1, is unchecked because there is no DNA. The CDR3 contains 14 residues. Germline V gene lookup returns CDR1 SQVTM and CDR2 ANQGSEA.

The V gene is TRBV4-2, the J gene TRBJ2-5; as DNA is missing, the TRBD2 call by TCRdb cannot be tested. The CDR3 is made up of 14 amino acids. Germline-derived CDR1 and CDR2 are LGHNA and YNFKEQ. CDR3 sequence: CASSQDSREETQYF.